These 14 T cell receptor beta chains were sequenced from one sample in a study of Ad26.COV2.S vaccination and SARS-CoV-2 variants. Treatment denoted: roughly 18 received Ad26.COV2.S at low or high dose, single or two shots; 5 received placebo; per-sample allocation not given. Sampling took place 63 days after the first vaccine or placebo injection. This table comes from immunoSEQ multiplex PCR, and its TCRdb copy is limited to in-frame clones, with some not included. The sample lists roughly 420,000 clones, approximately 89% occurring once. The sample consisted of peripheral blood, taken in a trial of Ad26.COV2.S vaccine versus placebo. These receptors all come from a person between 18 and 65 years old who received the Ad26.COV2.S COVID-19 vaccine or a placebo.

The J gene is TRBJ2-6, the V gene TRBV28; either TRBD1 or TRBD2 may fit D (5 bases each). From germline, CDR1 is MDHEN and CDR2 SYDVKM. The CDR3 runs to 16 residues. V lost 5 bases, J lost 2 bases, and 13 bases lay in between. The CDR3 here is CASSLLGETGANVLTF. The DNA of the CDR3 is TGTGCCAGCAGTCTATTGGGGGAGACTGGGGCCAACGTCCTGACTTTC.

This rearrangement joins TRBV5-6 to TRBJ1-2; unclear D gene. The CDR3 totals 16 residues. The V and J ends lost 4 bases and 4 bases respectively, with 20 bases between them. Germline V gene lookup returns CDR1 SGHDT and CDR2 YYEEEE. The CDR3 loop reads CASSPGPLTMRYGYTF. The CDR3 DNA reads TGTGCCAGCAGCCCCGGACCGTTGACAATGCGCTATGGCTACACCTTC. The whole variable domain, remainder taken from reference TRBV5-6 and TRBJ1-2, is DAGVTQSPTHLIKTRGQQVTLRCSPKSGHDTVSWYQQALGQGPQFIFQYYEEEERQRGNFPDRFSGHQFPNYSSELNVNALLLGDSALYLCASSPGPLTMRYGYTFGSGTRLTVV.

The V call is TRBV2, the J call TRBJ1-1, with D unresolved. V was trimmed by 5 bases and J by 8 bases, leaving 15 bases between them. From germline, CDR1 is SNHLY and CDR2 FYNNEI. This CDR3 is 13 amino acids long. The CDR3 DNA reads TGTGCCAGCAGTCGAGCCCTTCTTGGGGAAGCTTTCTTT. Its protein is CASSRALLGEAFF.

This chain connects TRBV4-3 to TRBJ1-1; TRBD1 agrees at 7 bases. This CDR3 comprises 14 residues. The ends lost 4 bases at V and 5 bases at J; junction bases unmatched: 7. Germline-derived CDR1 and CDR2 are LGHNA and YSLEER. CDR3 residues: CASSPQTGKTEAFF. The CDR3 DNA reads TGCGCCAGCAGCCCCCAGACAGGGAAAACTGAAGCTTTCTTT.

The V gene is TRBV4-3, the J gene TRBJ2-7; the match to TRBD2 covers 10 bases. The CDR3 length is 19 residues. The J segment lost 5 bases and the V segment lost 1 base, leaving 17 bases of the junction unmatched. From germline, CDR1 is LGHNA and CDR2 YSLEER. The CDR3 DNA reads TGCGCCAGCAGCCAAGTTGGCGAAAGCGGGGGGGCTTTTCTGGACGAGCAGTACTTC. Protein sequence: CASSQVGESGGAFLDEQYF.

This CDR3 is CASAGTGGDEQFF. The CDR3 DNA sequence: TGTGCCAGCGCCGGGACAGGGGGCGATGAGCAGTTCTTC. The V gene is TRBV5-6, the J gene TRBJ2-1, with TRBD1 matching 12 bases. V was pared by 7 bases and J by 8 bases, with 4 bases of the junction left unmatched. This CDR3 comprises 13 residues. Germline V gene lookup returns CDR1 SGHDT and CDR2 YYEEEE.

V usage is TRBV29-1 and J usage is TRBJ2-1; D uncertain. The CDR3 is 16 residues long. With 1 base removed from V and 5 bases from J, the gap between germline ends came to 18 bases. Germline V CDR1 and CDR2: SQVTM, ANQGSEA. The CDR3 loop reads CSVEGVGSSYNNEQFF. In DNA form, the CDR3 reads TGCAGCGTTGAAGGAGTGGGAAGCTCTTATAACAATGAGCAGTTCTTC.

This chain joins TRBV6-5 and TRBJ1-1; 8 positions agree with TRBD1. The V gene end was trimmed by 4 bases and the J gene end by 6 bases; junction bases not matched to a gene: 7. This CDR3 contains 14 residues. The germline gives CDR1 MNHEY, CDR2 SVGAGI. The DNA for the CDR3 is TGTGCCAGCAGTTCCAGGGGGCTGGGGGCTGAAGCTTTCTTT. It specifies CASSSRGLGAEAFF.

This chain connects TRBV20-1 to TRBJ2-7; D could derive from TRBD1 or TRBD2 (5 bases each). Germline loops: CDR1 DFQATT, CDR2 SNEGSKA (reference sequence). CDR3 size: 14 residues. Trimming removed 3 bases from V and 4 bases from J, with 16 bases in between. CDR3 sequence: CSASGGRDPYEQYF. CDR3 nucleotide sequence: TGCAGTGCTAGTGGAGGCAGGGATCCTTACGAGCAGTACTTC.

This chain links TRBV6-6 with TRBJ2-7, with 8 bases that match TRBD1. The germline V gene encodes CDR1 MNHNY and CDR2 SVGAGI (reference sequence). CDR3 length: 15 residues. V trimming: 3 bases; J trimming: 5 bases; junction bases outside the gene matches: 9. The chain's CDR3 is CASSYVSDRAHEQYF. The CDR3 nucleotides read TGTGCCAGCAGTTATGTTTCGGACAGGGCTCACGAGCAGTACTTC.

V and J are TRBV5-1 and TRBJ2-1, with D possibly being TRBD2 (6 bases). CDR1 SGHRS and CDR2 YFSETQ come from the germline V gene. The length of the CDR3 is 15 residues. V was trimmed by 1 base and J by 7 bases, leaving 15 bases between them. DNA of the CDR3: TGCGCCAGCAGCTTGTCGTCTAGCGTTCGTAATGAGCAGTTCTTC. Amino acids: CASSLSSSVRNEQFF. Supplemented by reference TRBV5-1 and TRBJ2-1, the full variable domain reads KAGVTQTPRYLIKTRGQQVTLSCSPISGHRSVSWYQQTPGQGLQFLFEYFSETQRNKGNFPGRFSGRQFSNSRSEMNVSTLELGDSALYLCASSLSSSVRNEQFFGPGTRLTVL.

This sequence joins TRBV5-1 and TRBJ1-1; a possible D gene is TRBD1 (5 bases). The germline CDR1 and CDR2 sequences are SGHRS and YFSETQ. The ends were cut back, 0 bases at V and 3 bases at J, with 12 bases in the middle. The CDR3 spans 15 residues. The CDR3: CASSLGGAGDTEAFF. The CDR3 DNA follows: TGCGCCAGCAGCTTGGGAGGGGCGGGCGACACTGAAGCTTTCTTT.

The chain has TRBV5-4 and TRBJ2-1, with D possibly matching TRBD2 (5 bases). In germline, CDR1 is SGHNT, CDR2 YYREEE (reference sequence). The V and J ends lost 4 bases and 1 base respectively, with 18 bases between them. CDR3 length equals 17 residues. CDR3 coding DNA: TGTGCCAGCAGCCCTCCGCTGTTAAGCGGTTCCTACAATGAGCAGTTCTTC. It encodes CASSPPLLSGSYNEQFF. Variable domain in full (rest from reference TRBV5-4 and TRBJ2-1): ETGVTQSPTHLIKTRGQQVTLRCSSQSGHNTVSWYQQALGQGPQFIFQYYREEENGRGNFPPRFSGLQFPNYSSELNVNALELDDSALYLCASSPPLLSGSYNEQFFGPGTRLTVL.

V gene TRBV7-6 combines with J gene TRBJ2-6; D is possibly TRBD1 (5 bases). In germline, CDR1 is SGHVS, CDR2 FNYEAQ. This CDR3 is 19 amino acids long. V lost 1 base, J lost 1 base, and 17 bases lay in between. The CDR3 DNA sequence: TGTGCCAGCAGCTTAGGGGGCTTGATGTTGATATCTGGGGCCAACGTCCTGACTTTC. It translates to CASSLGGLMLISGANVLTF.